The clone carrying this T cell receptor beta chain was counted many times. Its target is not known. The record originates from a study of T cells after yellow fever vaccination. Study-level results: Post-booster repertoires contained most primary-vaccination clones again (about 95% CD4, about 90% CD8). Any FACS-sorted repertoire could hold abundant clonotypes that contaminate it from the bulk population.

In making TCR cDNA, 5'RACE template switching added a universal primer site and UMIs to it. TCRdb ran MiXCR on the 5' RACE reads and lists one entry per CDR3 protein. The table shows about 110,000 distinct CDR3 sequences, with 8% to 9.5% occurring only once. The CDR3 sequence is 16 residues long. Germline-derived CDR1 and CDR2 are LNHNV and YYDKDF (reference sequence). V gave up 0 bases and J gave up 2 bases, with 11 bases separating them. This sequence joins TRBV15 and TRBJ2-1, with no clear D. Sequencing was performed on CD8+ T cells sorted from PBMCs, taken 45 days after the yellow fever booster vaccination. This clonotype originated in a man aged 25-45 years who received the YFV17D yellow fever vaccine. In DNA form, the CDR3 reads TGTGCCACCAGCAGAGATGACACCGATCCCTACAATGAGCAGTTCTTC. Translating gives CATSRDDTDPYNEQFF.